Only a few counts were recorded for the clone carrying this T cell receptor beta chain. The antigen remains undetermined. Per the germline V gene, CDR1 is SGHNT and CDR2 is YYREEE (reference sequence). The V and J ends lost 2 bases and 5 bases, in that order; junction bases with no gene match: 6. There are 15 residues in the CDR3. This sample was taken from a study of graft-versus-host responses after intestinal transplantation. General observations from the study: Circulating GvH clone levels at their peak were associated with HvG declines (early post-transplant). In recipient marrow, GvH clones were found, and some appeared first in ileum or blood.

Sequenced by immunoSEQ multiplex PCR; TCRdb stores in-frame clones only, minus some. The sample has some 48,000 clones, about 81% seen once. This sequence was found in a human donor who was the organ donor for an intestinal transplant. Source: unstimulated CD4+ T cells sorted from spleen or lymph node cells, taken before transplant. The chain has TRBV5-4 and TRBJ2-5; 10 nucleotides line up with TRBD2. CDR3 region: CASSFLSSGGETQYF. In nucleotides, the CDR3 is TGTGCCAGCAGCTTTTTGTCTAGCGGGGGTGAGACCCAGTACTTC.